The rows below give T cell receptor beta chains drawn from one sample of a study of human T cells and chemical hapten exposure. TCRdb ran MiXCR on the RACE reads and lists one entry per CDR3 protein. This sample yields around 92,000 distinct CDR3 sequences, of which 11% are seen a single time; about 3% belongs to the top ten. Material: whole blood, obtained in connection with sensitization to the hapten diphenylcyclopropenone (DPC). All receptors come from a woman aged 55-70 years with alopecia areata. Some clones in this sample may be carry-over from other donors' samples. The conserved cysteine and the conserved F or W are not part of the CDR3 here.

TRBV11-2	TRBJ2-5	ASSLRFQGYQETQY
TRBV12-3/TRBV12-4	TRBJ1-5	ASSLVGGGQPQH
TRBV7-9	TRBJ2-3	ASSPFGTYTDTQY
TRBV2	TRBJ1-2	AMHRDRERYGYT
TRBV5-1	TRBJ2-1	ASSLVLAGRNEQF
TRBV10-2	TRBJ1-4	ASMDRSYEKLF
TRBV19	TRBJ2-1	ASSIDPSGSIRF
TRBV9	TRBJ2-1	ASSVATSRRYNEQF
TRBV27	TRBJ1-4	ASGNRGATNEKLF
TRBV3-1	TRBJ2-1	ASSQGPGRVEQF
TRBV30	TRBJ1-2	AWSYRHPPYGYT
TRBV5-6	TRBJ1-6	ASSFRDRAVSPLH
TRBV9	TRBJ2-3	ASSVSQSGTDTQY
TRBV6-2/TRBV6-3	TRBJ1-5	ASRTVSNQPQH
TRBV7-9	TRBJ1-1	ASSYNSGNTEAF
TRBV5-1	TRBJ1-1	ASSFILGSTEAF
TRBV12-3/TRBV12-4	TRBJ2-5	ASSLTETQY
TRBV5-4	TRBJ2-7	ASSLAPGPYEQY
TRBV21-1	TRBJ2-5	ASSKRGVETQY
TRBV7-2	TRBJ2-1	ASSLVLAGASSYNEQF
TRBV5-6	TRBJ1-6	ASSWGQSSYNSPLH
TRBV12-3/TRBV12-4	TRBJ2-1	ASSLPRTGEVKKF
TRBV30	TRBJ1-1	AWSLGIGTEAF
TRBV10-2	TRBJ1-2	ASSEPETYGYT
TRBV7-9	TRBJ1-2	ASDRTGDYAYT
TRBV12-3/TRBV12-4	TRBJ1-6	ASSSRTVRSPLH
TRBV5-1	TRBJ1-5	ASSPGPAGNQPQH
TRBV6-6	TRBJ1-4	ASSATGTNEKLF
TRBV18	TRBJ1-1	ASSPPGPGRVTEAF
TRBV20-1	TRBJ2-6	SASGQLMPNVLT
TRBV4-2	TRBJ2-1	ASSQSGPPDF
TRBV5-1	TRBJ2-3	ASSVGTRSTDTQY
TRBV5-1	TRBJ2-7	ASSLGLGLAYHEQY
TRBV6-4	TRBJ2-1	ASSDQGLSYNEQF
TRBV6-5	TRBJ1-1	ASRGNTEAF
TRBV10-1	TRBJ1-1	ASSESNRVGPYTEAF
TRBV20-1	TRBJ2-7	SAFGLAGYEQY
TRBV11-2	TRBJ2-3	ASSPRGRGGTDTQY
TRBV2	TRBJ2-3	ASSHAGSTDTQY
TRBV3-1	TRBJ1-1	ASSNRGSPF
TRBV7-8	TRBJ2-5	ASSLRQGEEETQY
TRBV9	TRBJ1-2	ASSVEGTGKYGYT
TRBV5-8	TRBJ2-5	ASSLLIQSLTQTQY
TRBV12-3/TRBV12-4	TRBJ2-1	ASSLNSGGSEQF
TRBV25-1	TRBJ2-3	ASSGFPGQGTDTQY
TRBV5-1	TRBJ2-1	ASSPGGGARREGRSYNEQF
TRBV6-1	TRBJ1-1	ASSEHGTNTEAF
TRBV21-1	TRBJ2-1	ASSTELVPLYNEQF
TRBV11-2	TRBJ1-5	ASSERQGGQPQH
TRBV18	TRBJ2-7	ASSRSRVSSYEQY
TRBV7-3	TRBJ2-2	ASSLMGGNTGELF
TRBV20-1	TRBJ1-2	SAVDITNYGYT
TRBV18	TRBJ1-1	ASSPTTGAMNTEAF
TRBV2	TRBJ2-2	ASTGLTATGELF
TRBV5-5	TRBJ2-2	ASSLASNTGELF
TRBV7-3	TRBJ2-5	ASSPAEQETQY
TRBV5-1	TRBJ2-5	ASSLGLLREETQY
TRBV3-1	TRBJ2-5	ASSQGGSSSQETQY
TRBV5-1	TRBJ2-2	ASSLAVRSNTGELF